This T cell receptor beta chain came from a study of CD8+ T cells in alopecia areata. In the study overall: People stayed on tofacitinib for 6 to 18 months, then stopped the drug for 6 months. Study-level findings and limits: In patients, TCRs were shared less clearly than in mice, and HLA may possibly be involved. Since there was just one nonresponder, nobody can yet say how baseline CD8+ expansion ties to response.

The authors extracted RNA and reverse transcribed it into cDNA as the sequencing template. Some clones are missing from TCRdb's copy, which holds only in-frame ones; the method was immunoSEQ multiplex PCR. The sample consists of under 150,000 clones, more than 40% of them appearing once. Regarding this clone: Antigen specificity is unknown.

This CDR3 comprises 13 residues. CDR1 is SQVTM, CDR2 ANQGSEA, per germline. V dropped 4 bases and J dropped 3 bases, with 12 bases sitting between them. Treatment reported: oral pan-JAK inhibitor, 5-10 mg twice daily. Peripheral blood and lesional scalp punch biopsies came from alopecia areata patients. The sequence derives from a human donor with alopecia areata. The chain has TRBV29-1 and TRBJ1-1; no reliable D call. The sequenced sample was CD4+ T cells sorted from blood, obtained at week 4, from a patient treated with tofacitinib. CDR3: CSVARVLDTEAFF. For the CDR3, the DNA is TGCAGCGTTGCTCGGGTCCTTGACACTGAAGCTTTCTTT.